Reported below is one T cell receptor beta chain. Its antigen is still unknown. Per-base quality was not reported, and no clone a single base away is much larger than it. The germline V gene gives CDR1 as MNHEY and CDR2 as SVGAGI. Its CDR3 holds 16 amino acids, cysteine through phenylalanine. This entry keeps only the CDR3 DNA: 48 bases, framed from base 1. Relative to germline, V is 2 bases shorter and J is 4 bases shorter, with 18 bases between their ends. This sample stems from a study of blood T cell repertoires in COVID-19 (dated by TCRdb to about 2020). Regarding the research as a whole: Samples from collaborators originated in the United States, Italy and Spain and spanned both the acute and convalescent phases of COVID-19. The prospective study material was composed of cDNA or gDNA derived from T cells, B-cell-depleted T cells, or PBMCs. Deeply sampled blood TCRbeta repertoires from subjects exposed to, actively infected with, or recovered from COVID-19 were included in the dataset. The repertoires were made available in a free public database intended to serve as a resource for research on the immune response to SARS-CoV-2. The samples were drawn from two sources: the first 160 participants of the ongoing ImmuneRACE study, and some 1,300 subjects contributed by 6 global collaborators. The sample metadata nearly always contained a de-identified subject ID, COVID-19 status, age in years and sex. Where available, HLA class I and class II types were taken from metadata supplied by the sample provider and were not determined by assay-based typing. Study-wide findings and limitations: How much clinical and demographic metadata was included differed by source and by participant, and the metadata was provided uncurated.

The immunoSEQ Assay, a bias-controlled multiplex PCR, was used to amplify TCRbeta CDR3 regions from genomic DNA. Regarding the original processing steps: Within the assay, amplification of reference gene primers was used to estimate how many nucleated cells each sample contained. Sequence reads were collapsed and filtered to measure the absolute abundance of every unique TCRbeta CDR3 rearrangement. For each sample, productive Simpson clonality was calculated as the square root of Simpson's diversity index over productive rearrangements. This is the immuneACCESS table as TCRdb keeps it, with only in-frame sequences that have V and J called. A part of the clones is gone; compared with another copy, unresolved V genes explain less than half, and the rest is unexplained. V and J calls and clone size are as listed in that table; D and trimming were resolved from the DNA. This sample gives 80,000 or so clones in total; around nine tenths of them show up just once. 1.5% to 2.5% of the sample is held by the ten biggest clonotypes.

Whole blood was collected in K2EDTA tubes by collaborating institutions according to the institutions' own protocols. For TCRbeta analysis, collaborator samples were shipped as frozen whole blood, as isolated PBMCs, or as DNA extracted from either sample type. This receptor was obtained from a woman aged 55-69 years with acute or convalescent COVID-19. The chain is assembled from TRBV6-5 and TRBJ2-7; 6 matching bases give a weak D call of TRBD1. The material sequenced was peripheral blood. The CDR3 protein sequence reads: CASSYQGSGLGYEQYF. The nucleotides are TGTGCCAGCAGTTACCAGGGGTCGGGGCTCGGTTACGAGCAGTACTTC.